The present T cell receptor (beta chain) was sequenced within a study of liver allograft versus peripheral blood T cells (TCRdb year 2020). Some background on the complete study: The study compared T cell receptor repertoires found within transplanted livers against repertoires in the peripheral blood of liver transplant recipients. General conclusions and limits of the study: T cell receptor repertoires inside liver allografts were reported to be different from the repertoires detected in peripheral blood.

The instrument was an Illumina MiSeq. Using fastp at Q25 and MiXCR, TCRdb reprocessed the public reads and kept productive beta chains. Every entry covers one CDR3 protein and lists the most common genes and DNA from its rows. Counted in this sample were around 13,000 distinct CDR3 sequences; around 30% of them appeared once. Together, the top ten hold 2.2% of the sample. This clonotype is medium-sized (0.01 to 0.1%) in terms of sample share. Its antigen remains undetermined. There are no base qualities to consult, and no much larger clone falls within one base. V is pruned by 6 bases and J by 8 bases, leaving 8 bases of the junction without a gene match. The CDR3 covers 14 residues, taking in both the cysteine and the phenylalanine. Only the CDR3 DNA stays, 42 bases, in frame from base 1. According to the germline V gene, CDR1 reads ENHRY and CDR2 reads SYGVKD.

Here the chain combines TRBV10-3 and TRBJ2-1; 9 bases in between match TRBD1. The source of this sequence is a human patient who had a liver transplant. Some T cells seen after a transplant may have their origin in the graft donor. Read as DNA, the sequence is TGTGCCATCAGCCCGGACAGGGGTGGGGATGAGCAGTTCTTC. This sequence encodes CAISPDRGGDEQFF.